This entry describes one T cell receptor (beta chain). In the original workflow: It was from reference gene primer amplification that nucleated cell counts were estimated. The repertoire was sequenced with immunoSEQ multiplex PCR; TCRdb's copy has only in-frame clones and lacks some. The V and J calls and the clone size are those of that table, but D and trimming were determined from the DNA. The sample has approximately 290,000 clones; around 91% are singletons. The source of the sample is a study of blood T cell repertoires in COVID-19. Study-level information: The cDNA or gDNA used as material had been derived from T cells, B-cell-depleted T cells, or PBMCs.

V dropped 2 bases and J dropped 4 bases, with 12 bases sitting between them. The germline V gene encodes CDR1 LNHDA and CDR2 SQIVND (reference sequence). The CDR3 is 15 residues long. This sequence was found in a young woman with acute COVID-19. The sequenced sample consisted of PBMCs or T cells enriched from blood (not recorded which). The V call is TRBV19, the J call TRBJ2-1; a weak D match, TRBD2 (6 bases). The CDR3: CASSISVAAYNEQFF. The CDR3 DNA reads as TGTGCCAGTAGTATATCGGTAGCGGCTTACAATGAGCAGTTCTTC.